This T cell receptor (beta chain) derives from a study of T cells after yellow fever vaccination. This CDR3 is 14 amino acids long. Germline V gene data show CDR1 as DFQATT and CDR2 as SNEGSKA (reference sequence). V shed 4 bases and J 1 base; nucleotides not matched to a gene: 6. Each CDR3 protein gets one entry after TCRdb re-called the 5' RACE reads with MiXCR. This sample has about 240,000 distinct CDR3 sequences; about 3.7% occur once, and the top ten carry roughly a fifth. This clonotype was seen at least ten times. This chain links TRBV20-1 with TRBJ2-5; 7 bases are a match to TRBD2. Sequences were derived from PBMCs, sampled 15 days after the yellow fever booster vaccination. This clonotype was sampled from a man between 18 and 29 years old who received the YFV17D yellow fever vaccine. In DNA form, the CDR3 reads TGCAGTGCTATGCTCGGGGGGACCCAAGAGACCCAGTACTTC. Protein: CSAMLGGTQETQYF.